This TCR beta chain was sequenced during a study of T cells after yellow fever vaccination. By 5'RACE template switching, TCR cDNA was produced, with a universal primer site and UMIs added in the process. TCRdb re-called the 5' RACE reads through MiXCR, storing one row per CDR3 protein. The table includes roughly 500,000 distinct CDR3 sequences, about 19% detected once. Study results and caveats: Faster peaking, at day 5 versus 15, marked a secondary response that was weaker. Most primary-vaccination clones recurred post-booster (approximately 95% CD4, 88% CD8). Abundant clonotypes from the bulk population could have been carried over as contaminants into FACS-sorted repertoires.

The CDR3 runs to 12 residues. The germline gives CDR1 SGHRS, CDR2 YFSETQ. V shed 5 bases, J shed 5 bases, and the junction held 3 bases outside the gene matches. This clonotype has a count of ten or more. Its target is unknown. This TCR was sampled from a man younger than 45 who received the YFV17D yellow fever vaccine. The V and J genes are TRBV5-1 and TRBJ2-5; 7 nucleotides line up with TRBD1. The sample consisted of PBMCs, taken 15 days after the yellow fever booster vaccination. CDR3 DNA: TGCGCCAGCAGACAGGGGACGGAGACCCAGTACTTC. It specifies CASRQGTETQYF.